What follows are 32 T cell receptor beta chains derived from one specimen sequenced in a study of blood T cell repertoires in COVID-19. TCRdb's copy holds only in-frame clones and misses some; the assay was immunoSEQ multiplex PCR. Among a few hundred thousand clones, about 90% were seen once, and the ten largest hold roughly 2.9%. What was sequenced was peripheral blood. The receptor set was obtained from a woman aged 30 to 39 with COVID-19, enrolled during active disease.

In DNA, the CDR3 is TGTGCCAGCAGCCCGTGGGAGGGGCAATCTTATGGCTACACCTTC. The encoded protein is CASSPWEGQSYGYTF. The rearrangement uses TRBV7-9 and TRBJ1-2, with D perhaps matching TRBD1 (5 bases). Germline V gene lookup returns CDR1 SEHNR and CDR2 FQNEAQ (reference sequence). V gave up 5 bases and J gave up 5 bases, with 18 bases separating them. The CDR3 runs to 15 residues.

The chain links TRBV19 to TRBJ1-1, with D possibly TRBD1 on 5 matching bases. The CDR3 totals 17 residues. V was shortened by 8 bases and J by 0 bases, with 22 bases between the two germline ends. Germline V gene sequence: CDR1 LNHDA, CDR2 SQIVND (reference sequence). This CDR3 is CASRPGHWQRLNTEAFF. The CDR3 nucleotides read TGTGCCAGTCGACCTGGACACTGGCAACGTTTGAACACTGAAGCTTTCTTT.

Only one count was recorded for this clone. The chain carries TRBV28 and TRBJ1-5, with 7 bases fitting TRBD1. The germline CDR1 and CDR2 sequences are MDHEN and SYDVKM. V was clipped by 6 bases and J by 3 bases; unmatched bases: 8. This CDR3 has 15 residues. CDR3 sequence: CASSLTGTDNQPQHF. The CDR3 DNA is TGTGCCAGCAGCCTAACCGGGACAGACAATCAGCCCCAGCATTTT.

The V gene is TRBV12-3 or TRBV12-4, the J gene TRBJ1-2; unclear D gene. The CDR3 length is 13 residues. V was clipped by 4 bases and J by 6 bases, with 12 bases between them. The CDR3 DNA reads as TGTGCCAGCAGTTCGAATGGGAGGAATGGCTACACCTTC. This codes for CASSSNGRNGYTF.

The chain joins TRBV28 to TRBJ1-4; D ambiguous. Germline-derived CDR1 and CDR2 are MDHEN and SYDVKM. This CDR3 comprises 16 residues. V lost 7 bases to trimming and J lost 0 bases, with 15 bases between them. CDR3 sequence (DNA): TGTGCCAGCAACAGCGGCAGTCGGGCAACTAATGAAAAACTGTTTTTT. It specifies CASNSGSRATNEKLFF. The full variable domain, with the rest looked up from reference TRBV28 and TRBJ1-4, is DVKVTQSSRYLVKRTGEKVFLECVQDMDHENMFWYRQDPGLGLRLIYFSYDVKMKEKGDIPEGYSVSREKKERFSLILESASTNQTSMYLCASNSGSRATNEKLFFGSGTQLSVL.

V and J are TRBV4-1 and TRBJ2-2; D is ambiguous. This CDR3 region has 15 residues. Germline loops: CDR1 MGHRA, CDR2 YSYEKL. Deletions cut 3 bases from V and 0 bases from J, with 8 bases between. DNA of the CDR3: TGCGCCAGCAGCCAGCCGACTTCGAACACCGGGGAGCTGTTTTTT. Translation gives CASSQPTSNTGELFF.

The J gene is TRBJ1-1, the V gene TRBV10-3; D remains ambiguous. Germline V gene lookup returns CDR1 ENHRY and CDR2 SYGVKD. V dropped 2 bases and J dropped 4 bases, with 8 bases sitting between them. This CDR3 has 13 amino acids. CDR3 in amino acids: CAISEELTTEAFF. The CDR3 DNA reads TGTGCCATCAGTGAGGAGTTAACCACTGAAGCTTTCTTT.

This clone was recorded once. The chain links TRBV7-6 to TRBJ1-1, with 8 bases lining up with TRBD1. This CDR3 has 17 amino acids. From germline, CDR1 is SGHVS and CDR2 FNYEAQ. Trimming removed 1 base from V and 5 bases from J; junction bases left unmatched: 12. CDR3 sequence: CASSLVLTGAAGTEAFF. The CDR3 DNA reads TGTGCCAGCAGCTTAGTTCTGACAGGGGCCGCGGGGACTGAAGCTTTCTTT.

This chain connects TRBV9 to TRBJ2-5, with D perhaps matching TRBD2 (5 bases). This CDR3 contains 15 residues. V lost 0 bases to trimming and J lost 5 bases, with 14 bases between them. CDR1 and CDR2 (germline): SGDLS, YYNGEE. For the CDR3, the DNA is TGTGCCAGCAGCGTAGTCGGCGGACTGGATGAGACCCAGTACTTC. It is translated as CASSVVGGLDETQYF.

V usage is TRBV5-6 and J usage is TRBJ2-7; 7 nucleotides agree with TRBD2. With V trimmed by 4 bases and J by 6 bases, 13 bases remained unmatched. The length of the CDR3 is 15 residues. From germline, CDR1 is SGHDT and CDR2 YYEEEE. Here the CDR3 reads CASSPDQGLVGEQYF. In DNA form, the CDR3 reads TGTGCCAGCAGCCCGGACCAAGGACTAGTGGGCGAGCAGTACTTC.

The chain's CDR3 is CASSLQQGVNTEAFF. The CDR3 DNA sequence: TGCGCCAGCAGCTTGCAACAGGGGGTGAACACTGAAGCTTTCTTT. J is TRBJ1-1 and V is TRBV5-1, with 8 positions matching TRBD1. With V trimmed by 1 base and J by 0 bases, 2 bases remained unmatched. The CDR3 contains 15 residues. Germline lookup yields CDR1 SGHRS and CDR2 YFSETQ. The full variable domain, its missing parts supplied by reference TRBV5-1 and TRBJ1-1, is KAGVTQTPRYLIKTRGQQVTLSCSPISGHRSVSWYQQTPGQGLQFLFEYFSETQRNKGNFPGRFSGRQFSNSRSEMNVSTLELGDSALYLCASSLQQGVNTEAFFGQGTRLTVV.

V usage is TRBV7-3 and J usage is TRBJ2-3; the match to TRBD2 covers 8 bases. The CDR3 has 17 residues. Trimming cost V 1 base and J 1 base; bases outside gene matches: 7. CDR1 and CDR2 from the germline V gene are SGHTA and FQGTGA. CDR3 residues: CASSLNGGDLGTDTQYF. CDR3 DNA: TGTGCCAGCAGCTTAAACGGGGGGGATTTGGGCACAGATACGCAGTATTTT. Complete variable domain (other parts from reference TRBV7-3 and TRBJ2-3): GAGVSQTPSNKVTEKGKYVELRCDPISGHTALYWYRQSLGQGPEFLIYFQGTGAADDSGLPNDRFFAVRPEGSVSTLKIQRTERGDSAVYLCASSLNGGDLGTDTQYFGPGTRLTVL.

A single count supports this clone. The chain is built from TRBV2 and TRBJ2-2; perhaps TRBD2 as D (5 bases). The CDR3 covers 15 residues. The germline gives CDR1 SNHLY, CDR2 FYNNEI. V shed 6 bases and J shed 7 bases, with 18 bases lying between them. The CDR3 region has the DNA TGTGCCAGCAGACGACAACTAGATAGTGGCGGGGAGCTGTTTTTT. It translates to CASRRQLDSGGELFF.

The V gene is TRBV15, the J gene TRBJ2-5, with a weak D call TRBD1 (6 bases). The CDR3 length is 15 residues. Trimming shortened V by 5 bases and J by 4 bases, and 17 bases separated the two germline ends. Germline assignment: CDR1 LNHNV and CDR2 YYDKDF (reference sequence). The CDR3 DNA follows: TGTGCCACCAGCCCCGACCCGGACAGTGGAGAGACCCAGTACTTC. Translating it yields CATSPDPDSGETQYF.

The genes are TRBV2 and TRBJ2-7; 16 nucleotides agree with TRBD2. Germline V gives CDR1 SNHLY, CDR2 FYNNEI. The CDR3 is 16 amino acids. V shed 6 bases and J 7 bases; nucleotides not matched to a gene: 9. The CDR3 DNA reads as TGTGCCAGCAGATCGGGACTAGCGGGAGGGCCCAGTGAGCAGTACTTC. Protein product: CASRSGLAGGPSEQYF.

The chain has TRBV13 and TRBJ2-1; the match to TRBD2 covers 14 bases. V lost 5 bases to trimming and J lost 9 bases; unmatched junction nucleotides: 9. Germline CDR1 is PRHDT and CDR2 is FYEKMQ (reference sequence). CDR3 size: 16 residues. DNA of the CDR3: TGTGCCAGCAGCCGTCTGACTAGCGGGAGGGCCGGTGAGCAGTTCTTC. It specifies CASSRLTSGRAGEQFF.

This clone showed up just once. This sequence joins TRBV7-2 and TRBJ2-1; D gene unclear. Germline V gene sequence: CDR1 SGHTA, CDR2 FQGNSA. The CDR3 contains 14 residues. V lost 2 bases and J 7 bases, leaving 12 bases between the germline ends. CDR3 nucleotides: TGTGCCAGCAGCTTAAGACTCTTCAGTAATGAGCAGTTCTTC. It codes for CASSLRLFSNEQFF.

The CDR3, as DNA: TGTGCCAGCAGCTCGCACGAGGTGATGAACACTGAAGCTTTCTTT. Residues: CASSSHEVMNTEAFF. The genes are TRBV9 and TRBJ1-1; D unresolved. The CDR3 length is 15 residues. Germline CDR1 reads SGDLS; CDR2 reads YYNGEE. V was pared by 4 bases and J by 0 bases, with 13 bases between.

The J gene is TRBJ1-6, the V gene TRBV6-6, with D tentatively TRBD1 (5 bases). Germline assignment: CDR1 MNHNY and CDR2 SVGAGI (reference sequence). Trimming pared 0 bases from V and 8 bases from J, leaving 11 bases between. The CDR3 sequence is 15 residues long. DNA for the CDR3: TGTGCCAGCAGTTACTCAGGAGGGGATCATTCACCCCTCCACTTT. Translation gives CASSYSGGDHSPLHF.

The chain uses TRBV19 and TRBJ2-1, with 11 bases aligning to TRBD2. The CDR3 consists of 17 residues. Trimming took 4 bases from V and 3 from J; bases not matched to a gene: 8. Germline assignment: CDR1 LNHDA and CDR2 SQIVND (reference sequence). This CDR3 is CASSSRTTSGNYNEQFF. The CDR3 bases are TGTGCCAGTAGTAGCCGAACGACTAGCGGGAACTACAATGAGCAGTTCTTC.

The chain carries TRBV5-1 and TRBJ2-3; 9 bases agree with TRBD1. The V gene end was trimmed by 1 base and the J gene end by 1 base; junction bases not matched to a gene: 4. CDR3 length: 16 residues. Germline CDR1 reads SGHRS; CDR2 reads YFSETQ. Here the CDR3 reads CASSLTRTGGTDTQYF. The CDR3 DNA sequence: TGCGCCAGCAGCTTGACTAGGACAGGGGGCACAGATACGCAGTATTTT.

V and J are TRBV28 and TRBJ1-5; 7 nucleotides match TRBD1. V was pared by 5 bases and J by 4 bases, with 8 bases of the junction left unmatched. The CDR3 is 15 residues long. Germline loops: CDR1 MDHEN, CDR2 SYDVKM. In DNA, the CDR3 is TGTGCCAGCAGTAAAACAGGGGACTCTAATCAGCCCCAGCATTTT. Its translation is CASSKTGDSNQPQHF.

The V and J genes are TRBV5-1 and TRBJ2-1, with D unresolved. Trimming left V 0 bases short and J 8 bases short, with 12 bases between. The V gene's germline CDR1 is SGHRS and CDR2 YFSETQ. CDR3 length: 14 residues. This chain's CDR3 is CASSLGRLDYEQFF. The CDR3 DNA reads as TGCGCCAGCAGCTTGGGTCGGCTAGACTATGAGCAGTTCTTC.

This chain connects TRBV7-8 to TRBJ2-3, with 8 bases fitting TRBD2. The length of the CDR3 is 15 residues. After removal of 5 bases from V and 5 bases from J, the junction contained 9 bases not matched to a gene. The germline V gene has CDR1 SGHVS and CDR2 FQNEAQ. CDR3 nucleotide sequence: TGTGCCAGCAGCCCACTAGCGGTGAACCGAGATACGCAGTATTTT. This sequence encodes CASSPLAVNRDTQYF.

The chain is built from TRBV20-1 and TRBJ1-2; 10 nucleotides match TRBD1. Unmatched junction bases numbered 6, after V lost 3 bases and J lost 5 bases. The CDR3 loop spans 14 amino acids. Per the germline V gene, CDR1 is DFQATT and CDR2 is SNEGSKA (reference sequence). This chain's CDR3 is CSASIRDRGYGYTF. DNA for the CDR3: TGCAGTGCTAGTATCCGGGACAGGGGTTATGGCTACACCTTC.

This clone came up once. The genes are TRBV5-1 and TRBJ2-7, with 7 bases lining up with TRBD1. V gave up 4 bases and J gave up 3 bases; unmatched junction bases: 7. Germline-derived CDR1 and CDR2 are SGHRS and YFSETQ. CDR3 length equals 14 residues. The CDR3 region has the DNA TGCGCCAGCAGCCCCCAGGACAGGAACTACGAGCAGTACTTC. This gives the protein CASSPQDRNYEQYF.

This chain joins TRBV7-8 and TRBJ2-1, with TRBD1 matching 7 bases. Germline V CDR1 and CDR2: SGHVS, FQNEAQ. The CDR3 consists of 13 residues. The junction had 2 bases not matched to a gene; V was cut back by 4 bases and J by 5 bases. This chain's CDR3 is CASSSGQDNEQFF. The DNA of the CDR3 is TGTGCCAGCAGCTCAGGACAGGACAATGAGCAGTTCTTC.

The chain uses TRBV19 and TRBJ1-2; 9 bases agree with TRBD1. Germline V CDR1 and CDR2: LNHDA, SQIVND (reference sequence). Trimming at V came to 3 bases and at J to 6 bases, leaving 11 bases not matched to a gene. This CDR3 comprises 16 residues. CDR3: CASSITGGAGVDGYTF. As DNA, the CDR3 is TGTGCCAGTAGTATCACAGGGGGCGCAGGGGTCGATGGCTACACCTTC.

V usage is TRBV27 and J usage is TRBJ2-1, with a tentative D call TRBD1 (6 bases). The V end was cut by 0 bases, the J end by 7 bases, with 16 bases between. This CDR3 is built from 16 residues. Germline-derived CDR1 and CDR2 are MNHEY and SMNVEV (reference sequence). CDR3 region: CASSLSARGVPNEQFF. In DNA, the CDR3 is TGTGCCAGCAGTTTATCTGCCAGGGGAGTCCCTAATGAGCAGTTCTTC.

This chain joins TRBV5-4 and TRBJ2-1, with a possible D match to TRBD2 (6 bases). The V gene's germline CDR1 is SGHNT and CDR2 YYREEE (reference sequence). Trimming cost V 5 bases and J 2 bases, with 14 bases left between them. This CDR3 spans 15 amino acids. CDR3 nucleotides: TGTGCCAGCAGTCCTGCGGGGATAGCCTACAATGAGCAGTTCTTC. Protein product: CASSPAGIAYNEQFF. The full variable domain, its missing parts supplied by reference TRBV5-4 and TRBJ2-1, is ETGVTQSPTHLIKTRGQQVTLRCSSQSGHNTVSWYQQALGQGPQFIFQYYREEENGRGNFPPRFSGLQFPNYSSELNVNALELDDSALYLCASSPAGIAYNEQFFGPGTRLTVL.

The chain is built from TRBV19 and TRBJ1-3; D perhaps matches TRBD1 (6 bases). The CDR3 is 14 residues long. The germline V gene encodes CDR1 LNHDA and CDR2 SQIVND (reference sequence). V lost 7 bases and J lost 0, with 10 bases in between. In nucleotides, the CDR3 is TGTGCCAGTACAACAGGGAGCTCTGGAAACACCATATATTTT. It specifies CASTTGSSGNTIYF.

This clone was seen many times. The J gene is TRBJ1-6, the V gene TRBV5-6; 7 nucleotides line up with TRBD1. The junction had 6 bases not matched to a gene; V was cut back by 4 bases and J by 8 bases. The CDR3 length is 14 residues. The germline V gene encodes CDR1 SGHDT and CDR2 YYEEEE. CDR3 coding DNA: TGTGCCAGCAGCCTCAGGGGGGTCCATTCACCCCTCCACTTT. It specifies CASSLRGVHSPLHF. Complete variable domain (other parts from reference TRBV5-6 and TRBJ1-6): DAGVTQSPTHLIKTRGQQVTLRCSPKSGHDTVSWYQQALGQGPQFIFQYYEEEERQRGNFPDRFSGHQFPNYSSELNVNALLLGDSALYLCASSLRGVHSPLHFGNGTRLTVT.